Below, 9 T cell receptor beta chains from the same sample are listed, as sequenced in a study of Tregs in tolerant kidney transplant recipients. Measured with immunoSEQ multiplex PCR; TCRdb has only the in-frame clones, and not every one. The sample carries some 55,000 clones, roughly 88% recorded once. This specimen was Tregs from blood, taken before the transplant. The receptors come from a human donor who received a combined kidney and bone marrow transplant.

The rearrangement uses TRBV27 and TRBJ1-6, with 9 bases aligning to TRBD1. V was clipped by 5 bases and J by 9 bases; unmatched bases: 8. The CDR3 spans 15 residues. Germline assignment: CDR1 MNHEY and CDR2 SMNVEV (reference sequence). The CDR3 loop is CASSARDRESSPLHF. The DNA of the CDR3 is TGTGCCAGCAGTGCTCGGGACAGGGAGAGTTCACCCCTCCACTTT.

This chain connects TRBV28 to TRBJ1-5, with D possibly TRBD1 on 6 matching bases. The CDR3 is 14 amino acids. V was trimmed by 8 bases and J by 6 bases, leaving 17 bases between them. From germline, CDR1 is MDHEN and CDR2 SYDVKM. CDR3 sequence: CASSTRDIGQPQHF. The DNA for the CDR3 is TGTGCCAGCTCCACCCGGGACATAGGTCAGCCCCAGCATTTT.

This clone has just a few counts. V usage is TRBV10-1 and J usage is TRBJ1-3; D gene uncertain. Trimming left V 2 bases short and J 4 bases short, with 0 bases between. The germline CDR1 and CDR2 sequences are WNHNN and SYGVQD (reference sequence). This CDR3 spans 11 amino acids. DNA for the CDR3: TGCGCCAGCAGTGAGGGAAACACCATATATTTT. Translated: CASSEGNTIYF.

The rearrangement joins TRBV9 to TRBJ1-2; 8 bases agree with TRBD1. CDR3 length: 16 residues. V was clipped by 0 bases and J by 5 bases; unmatched bases: 9. CDR1 and CDR2 (germline): SGDLS, YYNGEE. In nucleotides, the CDR3 is TGTGCCAGCAGCGTAGTTGGACAGGGCGTCGAGTATGGCTACACCTTC. Amino acids: CASSVVGQGVEYGYTF.

The chain recombines TRBV2 with TRBJ1-2, with D perhaps matching TRBD1 (5 bases). The CDR3 length is 15 residues. V was pared by 8 bases and J by 7 bases, with 23 bases between. The germline V gene has CDR1 SNHLY and CDR2 FYNNEI. CDR3 amino acids: CASHLNPGVTIGYTF. CDR3 bases: TGTGCCAGCCATCTGAATCCGGGGGTTACTATTGGCTACACCTTC.

The chain combines TRBV27 with TRBJ2-1, with TRBD2 identical over 7 bases. This CDR3 comprises 16 residues. The germline CDR1 and CDR2 sequences are MNHEY and SMNVEV (reference sequence). Unmatched junction bases numbered 9, after V lost 7 bases and J lost 0 bases. The CDR3 is CASNGIGTTSYNEQFF. CDR3 sequence (DNA): TGTGCCAGCAATGGAATCGGGACTACCTCCTACAATGAGCAGTTCTTC.

The V gene is TRBV10-2, the J gene TRBJ2-3, with 9 bases fitting TRBD1. Germline V gene sequence: CDR1 WSHSY, CDR2 SAAADI. The junction had 4 bases not matched to a gene; V was cut back by 3 bases and J by 3 bases. The CDR3 sequence is 15 residues long. The CDR3 here is CASSDWDRVTDTQYF. The CDR3 nucleotides read TGCGCCAGCAGTGATTGGGACAGGGTAACAGATACGCAGTATTTT.

The gene calls are TRBV9 and TRBJ2-3, with 9 bases that match TRBD2. J lost 4 bases, V lost 2 bases, and 2 bases had no gene match. This CDR3 spans 14 amino acids. Per germline, CDR1 SGDLS and CDR2 YYNGEE. The CDR3 is CASSVAGGSDTQYF. The CDR3 region has the DNA TGTGCCAGCAGCGTGGCGGGAGGGTCAGATACGCAGTATTTT.

The V call is TRBV4-2, the J call TRBJ1-1, with D uncertain. V shed 1 base and J shed 3 bases, with 15 bases lying between them. There are 16 residues in the CDR3. Germline CDR1 is LGHNA and CDR2 is YNFKEQ. In DNA, the CDR3 is TGTGCCAGCAGCCAAGTGTGGGGTCTCGGTCACACTGAAGCTTTCTTT. It encodes CASSQVWGLGHTEAFF.